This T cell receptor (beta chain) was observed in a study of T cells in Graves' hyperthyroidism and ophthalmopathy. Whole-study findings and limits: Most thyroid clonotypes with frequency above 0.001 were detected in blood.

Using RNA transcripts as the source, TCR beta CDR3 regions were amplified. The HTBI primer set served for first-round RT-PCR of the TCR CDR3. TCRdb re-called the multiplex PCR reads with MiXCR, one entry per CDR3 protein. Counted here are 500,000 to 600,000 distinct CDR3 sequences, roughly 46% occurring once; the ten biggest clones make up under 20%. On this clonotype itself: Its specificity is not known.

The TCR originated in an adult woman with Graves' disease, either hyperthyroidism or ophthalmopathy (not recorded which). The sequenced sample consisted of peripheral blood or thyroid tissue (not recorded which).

DNA for the CDR3: TGTGCCAGTGGCGGGACAGGGGGGACTGAAGCTTTCTTT. This translates into CASGGTGGTEAFF. V gene TRBV28 combines with J gene TRBJ1-1; 11 positions agree with TRBD1. The CDR3 has 13 residues. After removal of 9 bases from V and 5 bases from J, the junction contained 5 bases not matched to a gene. The germline V gene encodes CDR1 MDHEN and CDR2 SYDVKM. The full variable domain, completed using reference TRBV28 and TRBJ1-1, is DVKVTQSSRYLVKRTGEKVFLECVQDMDHENMFWYRQDPGLGLRLIYFSYDVKMKEKGDIPEGYSVSREKKERFSLILESASTNQTSMYLCASGGTGGTEAFFGQGTRLTVV.